Below are 32 T cell receptor beta chains sequenced from a single sample in a study of shared clonotypes between healthy human individuals. Generated by immunoSEQ multiplex PCR, the TCRdb table keeps only in-frame clones and is missing some. The sample holds over 400,000 clones, more than 65% seen once. Sequencing used PBMCs. All receptors derive from a woman in her 40s in good health. Some clones in this sample may be carry-over from other donors' samples.

The chain employs TRBV18 and TRBJ1-3; unclear D gene. The germline CDR1 and CDR2 sequences are KGHSH and LQKENI. The CDR3 runs 15 residues. Trimming pared 1 base from V and 0 bases from J, leaving 7 bases between. The CDR3 coding sequence is TGTGCCAGCTCACCACTTGCTAGCTCTGGAAACACCATATATTTT. Protein: CASSPLASSGNTIYF. The full variable domain, in which reference TRBV18 and TRBJ1-3 provide the parts outside the CDR3, is NAGVMQNPRHLVRRRGQEARLRCSPMKGHSHVYWYRQLPEEGLKFMVYLQKENIIDESGMPKERFSAEFPKEGPSILRIQQVVRGDSAAYFCASSPLASSGNTIYFGEGSWLTVV.

The chain couples TRBV2 to TRBJ2-7; D remains ambiguous. Germline assignment: CDR1 SNHLY and CDR2 FYNNEI. The CDR3 length is 17 residues. V gave up 3 bases and J gave up 0 bases, with 18 bases separating them. This CDR3 reads CASSDSGLLVASYEQYF. The CDR3 coding sequence is TGTGCCAGCAGTGATTCCGGATTATTAGTCGCCTCCTACGAGCAGTACTTC.

The rearrangement joins TRBV5-4 to TRBJ2-7; no clear D gene. The CDR3 contains 12 residues. Trimming left V 2 bases short and J 3 bases short, with 6 bases between. CDR1 and CDR2 (germline): SGHNT, YYREEE (reference sequence). The CDR3 is CASSFGVYEQYF. CDR3 sequence (DNA): TGTGCCAGCAGCTTTGGGGTCTACGAGCAGTACTTC.

This rearrangement joins TRBV30 to TRBJ2-1; possibly TRBD2 for D (5 bases). The germline V gene has CDR1 GTSNPN and CDR2 SVGIG (reference sequence). V lost 0 bases, J lost 9 bases, and 12 bases lay in between. This CDR3 contains 13 residues. The CDR3 DNA reads TGTGCCTGGAGTGTAGCGGTTGGGATTGAGCAGTTCTTC. This codes for CAWSVAVGIEQFF.

The J gene is TRBJ1-4, the V gene TRBV30, with D tentatively TRBD1 (6 bases). The ends were cut back, 8 bases at V and 5 bases at J, with 12 bases in the middle. The CDR3 totals 12 residues. CDR1 is GTSNPN, CDR2 SVGIG, per germline (reference sequence). The CDR3 region is CAGGGLNEKLFF. For the CDR3, the DNA is TGTGCCGGGGGGGGGCTGAATGAAAAACTGTTTTTT.

This chain's CDR3 is CASSRDGVSPYGYTF. CDR3 bases: TGTGCCAGTAGTAGAGACGGAGTGAGCCCTTATGGCTACACCTTC. The rearrangement links TRBV19 to TRBJ1-2; unclear D gene. The CDR3 loop spans 15 amino acids. Trimming left V 4 bases short and J 5 bases short, with 17 bases between. CDR1 and CDR2 (germline): LNHDA, SQIVND (reference sequence).

As to this clone: A far larger clone is off by one base, so a read error is likely. This chain joins TRBV28 and TRBJ2-7; TRBD1 matches at 8 bases. Germline V CDR1 and CDR2: MDHEN, SYDVKM. The CDR3 loop spans 13 amino acids. The CDR3 DNA reads TGTGCCACCCGGACAGGGCAGACCTACGAGCGGTACTTC. This codes for CATRTGQTYERYF. Full variable domain (missing parts from reference TRBV28 and TRBJ2-7): DVKVTQSSRYLVKRTGEKVFLECVQDMDHENMFWYRQDPGLGLRLIYFSYDVKMKEKGDIPEGYSVSREKKERFSLILESASTNQTSMYLCATRTGQTYERYFGPGTRLTVT.

Of note for this clone: A read error likely explains this, since a far larger clone differs by one base. The CDR3 DNA sequence: TGTGCCTGGAGTGTACCGGTAACGGAGCCGTTTTTT. This gives the protein CAWSVPVTEPFF. The chain links TRBV30 to TRBJ2-2; D unresolved. There are 12 residues in the CDR3. The germline gives CDR1 GTSNPN, CDR2 SVGIG (reference sequence).

A remark on this clone: In the same sample, other DNA sequences code for this CDR3. The chain is built from TRBV7-9 and TRBJ1-1; 7 nucleotides agree with TRBD1. With V trimmed by 5 bases and J by 1 base, 1 base remained unmatched. In germline, CDR1 is SEHNR, CDR2 FQNEAQ (reference sequence). The CDR3 is 13 amino acids. The CDR3 nucleotides are TGTGCCAGCAGCCGACAGGGGAACACTGAAGCTTTCTTT. The encoded protein is CASSRQGNTEAFF.

V is TRBV5-1 and J is TRBJ2-1; TRBD1 matches 7 bases. Trimming cost V 0 bases and J 3 bases; bases outside gene matches: 0. CDR3 size: 14 residues. The germline gives CDR1 SGHRS, CDR2 YFSETQ. The CDR3 protein is CASSLGTGYNEQFF. Written as DNA, the CDR3 is TGCGCCAGCAGCTTGGGGACAGGCTACAATGAGCAGTTCTTC. Full variable domain (rest looked up from reference TRBV5-1 and TRBJ2-1): KAGVTQTPRYLIKTRGQQVTLSCSPISGHRSVSWYQQTPGQGLQFLFEYFSETQRNKGNFPGRFSGRQFSNSRSEMNVSTLELGDSALYLCASSLGTGYNEQFFGPGTRLTVL.

This clone was detected once. The genes are TRBV7-9 and TRBJ2-1; TRBD2 agrees at 12 bases. CDR1 and CDR2 (germline): SEHNR, FQNEAQ (reference sequence). This CDR3 contains 15 residues. The junction had 8 bases not matched to a gene; V was cut back by 6 bases and J by 8 bases. CDR3 sequence: CASRKTSGGEDEQFF. CDR3 in DNA: TGTGCCAGCAGGAAGACTAGCGGGGGAGAAGATGAGCAGTTCTTC.

The V call is TRBV4-1, the J call TRBJ2-5, with 8 bases fitting TRBD1. The CDR3 loop spans 17 amino acids. With 0 bases clipped from V and 1 base from J, the junction kept 7 bases outside the gene matches. CDR1 and CDR2 (germline): MGHRA, YSYEKL. The CDR3 DNA reads as TGCGCCAGCAGCCAAGATCTCACAGGGGGGATCCAAGAGACCCAGTACTTC. Translating gives CASSQDLTGGIQETQYF.

Note on this clone: This CDR3 fails to terminate in the conserved phenylalanine or tryptophan, so it likely reflects a read error. The chain uses TRBV30 and TRBJ1-1, with D unclear. Germline V lookup: CDR1 GTSNPN, CDR2 SVGIG (reference sequence). Trimming cost V 3 bases and J 4 bases, with 24 bases left between them. The CDR3 covers 17 residues. Here the CDR3 DNA reads TGTGCCTGGAGCGCCAGTCTTACCTCAACCTTGAGCACTGAAGCTTTCTCT. It yields the protein CAWSASLTSTLSTEAFS.

This chain links TRBV28 with TRBJ1-4, with 7 bases identical to TRBD1. This CDR3 region has 15 residues. CDR1 is MDHEN and CDR2 is SYDVKM in the germline V gene. V shed 3 bases, J shed 10 bases, and the junction held 11 bases outside the gene matches. CDR3 bases: TGTGCCAGCAGTTTTTCGACAGGGACCTCTGGAAAACTGTTTTTT. Amino acids: CASSFSTGTSGKLFF.

This rearrangement joins TRBV15 to TRBJ2-2; 8 nucleotides agree with TRBD1. Trimming removed 6 bases from V and 5 bases from J; junction bases left unmatched: 8. Germline loops: CDR1 LNHNV, CDR2 YYDKDF (reference sequence). There are 15 residues in the CDR3. CDR3 sequence (DNA): TGTGCCACCAGGGCCACAGGGGGTCCGACCGGGGAGCTGTTTTTT. As protein: CATRATGGPTGELFF.

The chain employs TRBV5-4 and TRBJ2-1; 16 bases line up with TRBD2. J was trimmed by 7 bases and V by 4 bases; bases with no gene match: 5. Looked up from germline, CDR1 is SGHNT and CDR2 is YYREEE (reference sequence). This CDR3 contains 16 residues. CDR3 DNA: TGTGCCAGCAGCAAGGGACTAGCGGGAGGGGAAAATGAGCAGTTCTTC. The encoded protein is CASSKGLAGGENEQFF.

The chain recombines TRBV2 with TRBJ1-2; TRBD1 matches at 8 bases. Germline trimming cut 6 bases from V and 8 bases from J; bases unmatched to any gene: 11. Germline lookup yields CDR1 SNHLY and CDR2 FYNNEI. The CDR3 covers 14 residues. The CDR3 nucleotides are TGTGCCAGCAGCCAGGGACAGGCGCTATTGGGCTACACCTTC. Translation gives CASSQGQALLGYTF. The full variable domain, its missing parts supplied by reference TRBV2 and TRBJ1-2, is EPEVTQTPSHQVTQMGQEVILRCVPISNHLYFYWYRQILGQKVEFLVSFYNNEISEKSEIFDDQFSVERPDGSNFTLKIRSTKLEDSAMYFCASSQGQALLGYTFGSGTRLTVV.

About this clone itself: Other DNA sequences in this sample translate to the same CDR3. V is TRBV7-6 and J is TRBJ1-1; D not resolved. The CDR3 covers 14 residues. V shed 1 base and J shed 1 base, with 7 bases lying between them. CDR1 is SGHVS and CDR2 is FNYEAQ in the germline V gene. CDR3 in DNA: TGTGCCAGCAGCTTAGTAGGAGGGAACACTGAAGCTTTCTTT. Translation: CASSLVGGNTEAFF.

Of note for this clone: Only one base separates this from a far larger clonotype, so it likely reflects a read error. Distinct nucleotide sequences in the sample also encode this CDR3. The chain uses TRBV18 and TRBJ1-1, with D possibly matching TRBD1 (5 bases). Germline V lookup: CDR1 KGHSH, CDR2 LQKENI. This CDR3 has 16 amino acids. For the CDR3, the DNA is TGTGCCAGCTCCCTCCGTGGGGGATCAGGGAACACTGAAGCCTTCTTT. Amino acids: CASSLRGGSGNTEAFF. Variable domain in full (rest from reference TRBV18 and TRBJ1-1): NAGVMQNPRHLVRRRGQEARLRCSPMKGHSHVYWYRQLPEEGLKFMVYLQKENIIDESGMPKERFSAEFPKEGPSILRIQQVVRGDSAAYFCASSLRGGSGNTEAFFGQGTRLTVV.

The rearrangement joins TRBV7-3 to TRBJ2-5, with 8 nucleotides matching TRBD2. Trimming removed 4 bases from V and 9 bases from J; junction bases left unmatched: 4. There are 12 residues in the CDR3. Germline values: CDR1 SGHTA, CDR2 FQGTGA. The CDR3 nucleotides read TGTGCCAGCAGCTCCCCCGGGGGGGCCCAGTACTTC. This sequence encodes CASSSPGGAQYF.

Details on this clone: Given a far larger clone just one base away, this is likely a sequencing read error. V is TRBV5-1 and J is TRBJ2-3; D possibly corresponds to TRBD2 (5 bases). The CDR3 covers 15 residues. The germline V gene encodes CDR1 SGHRS and CDR2 YFSETQ. CDR3 loop: CTSSSLSSTTDTQYF. CDR3 bases: TGCACCAGCAGCTCACTGTCTAGCACCACAGATACGCAGTATTTT.

This clone showed up just once. The chain joins TRBV11-2 to TRBJ2-3, with D possibly TRBD2 on 5 matching bases. V lost 1 base, J lost 1 base, and 9 bases lay in between. The CDR3 covers 15 residues. Germline V gene lookup returns CDR1 SGHAT and CDR2 FQNNGV. For the CDR3, the DNA is TGTGCCAGCAGCTTAGTACATAGCGGCACAGATACGCAGTATTTT. Its translation: CASSLVHSGTDTQYF. Filled out from reference TRBV11-2 and TRBJ2-3, the complete variable domain reads EAGVAQSPRYKIIEKRQSVAFWCNPISGHATLYWYQQILGQGPKLLIQFQNNGVVDDSQLPKDRFSAERLKGVDSTLKIQPAKLEDSAVYLCASSLVHSGTDTQYFGPGTRLTVL.

This clone was observed a single time. The V gene is TRBV7-2, the J gene TRBJ1-2, with a tentative D call TRBD1 (5 bases). Trimming left V 1 base short and J 2 bases short, with 11 bases between. Germline assignment: CDR1 SGHTA and CDR2 FQGNSA. The CDR3 has 15 residues. The CDR3 spells CASSLGQGMNYGYTF. CDR3 DNA sequence: TGTGCCAGCAGCTTAGGTCAGGGAATGAACTATGGCTACACCTTC. Based on the CDR3 plus reference TRBV7-2 and TRBJ1-2, the full variable domain is GAGVSQSPSNKVTEKGKDVELRCDPISGHTALYWYRQSLGQGLEFLIYFQGNSAPDKSGLPSDRFSAERTGGSVSTLTIQRTQQEDSAVYLCASSLGQGMNYGYTFGSGTRLTVV.

The J gene is TRBJ1-1, the V gene TRBV6-5; D is ambiguous. CDR1 is MNHEY and CDR2 is SVGAGI in the germline V gene. Trimming pared 6 bases from V and 1 base from J, leaving 15 bases between. This CDR3 comprises 15 residues. CDR3 amino acids: CASRLALMGNTEAFF. The CDR3 nucleotides read TGTGCCAGCAGGTTGGCTCTTATGGGGAACACTGAAGCTTTCTTT.

The rearrangement uses TRBV6-1 and TRBJ2-7; a weak D match, TRBD2 (5 bases). CDR3 size: 15 residues. Trimming shortened V by 1 base and J by 5 bases, and 15 bases separated the two germline ends. Per germline, CDR1 MNHNS and CDR2 SASEGT. The CDR3 sequence is CASSEESRRFDEQYF. DNA for the CDR3: TGTGCCAGCAGTGAAGAATCTCGGAGGTTCGACGAGCAGTACTTC.

The chain carries TRBV28 and TRBJ2-1; TRBD2 matches at 7 bases. This CDR3 contains 14 residues. The junction had 10 bases not matched to a gene; V was cut back by 7 bases and J by 7 bases. Germline-derived CDR1 and CDR2 are MDHEN and SYDVKM. The DNA for the CDR3 is TGTGCCAGCACCACGCGGCGGGAGTTAAATGAGCAGTTCTTC. This sequence encodes CASTTRRELNEQFF. The full variable domain, in which reference TRBV28 and TRBJ2-1 provide the parts outside the CDR3, is DVKVTQSSRYLVKRTGEKVFLECVQDMDHENMFWYRQDPGLGLRLIYFSYDVKMKEKGDIPEGYSVSREKKERFSLILESASTNQTSMYLCASTTRRELNEQFFGPGTRLTVL.

This rearrangement joins TRBV28 to TRBJ1-5; a weak D match, TRBD1 (6 bases). This CDR3 is 13 amino acids long. Germline-derived CDR1 and CDR2 are MDHEN and SYDVKM. V lost 9 bases to trimming and J lost 2 bases, with 11 bases between them. The CDR3 bases are TGTGCCAGTTCGAGGGGGGGCAATCAGCCCCAGCATTTT. Translated: CASSRGGNQPQHF.

The genes are TRBV7-9 and TRBJ2-5; D gene ambiguous. Germline V gene sequence: CDR1 SEHNR, CDR2 FQNEAQ (reference sequence). V dropped 1 base and J dropped 5 bases, with 11 bases sitting between them. CDR3 length: 14 amino acids. The CDR3 bases are TGTGCCAGCAGCTTAGGGCTAGTCGAGGAGACCCAGTACTTC. Translation gives CASSLGLVEETQYF.

V gene TRBV15 combines with J gene TRBJ1-1, with D hard to call. From germline, CDR1 is LNHNV and CDR2 YYDKDF (reference sequence). V was pared by 1 base and J by 1 base, with 10 bases between. This CDR3 spans 15 amino acids. For the CDR3, the DNA is TGTGCCACCAGCAGAGTACTTTGGGAGAACACTGAAGCTTTCTTT. This codes for CATSRVLWENTEAFF.

This clone has just a few counts. The CDR3 region has the DNA TGTGCCAGCAGCGTAGACAGTGGTAATGAAAAACTGTTTTTT. Its translation is CASSVDSGNEKLFF. The chain couples TRBV9 to TRBJ1-4; D is unresolved. Trimming removed 0 bases at V and 4 bases at J, with 7 bases between. This CDR3 is 14 amino acids long. CDR1 is SGDLS, CDR2 YYNGEE, per germline.

Concerning this clone: This sequence is one base from a far larger clone and is likely a read error. V and J are TRBV28 and TRBJ1-1; no clear D gene. Trimming shortened V by 10 bases and J by 2 bases, and 17 bases separated the two germline ends. This CDR3 is built from 14 residues. In germline, CDR1 is MDHEN, CDR2 SYDVKM. Written as DNA, the CDR3 is TGTGCCACCATTGTTGGGGTACATAACACTGAAGCTTTCTTT. Translated, it gives CATIVGVHNTEAFF.

The V and J genes are TRBV11-2 and TRBJ2-7; D not resolved. Trimming removed 5 bases at V and 4 bases at J, with 15 bases between. Germline CDR1 SGHAT, CDR2 FQNNGV. The CDR3 extends over 14 amino acids. In nucleotides, the CDR3 is TGTGCCAGCAGCGTATCAATCCTAGTTTACGAGCAGTACTTC. This sequence encodes CASSVSILVYEQYF. The full variable domain, rest sourced from reference TRBV11-2 and TRBJ2-7, is EAGVAQSPRYKIIEKRQSVAFWCNPISGHATLYWYQQILGQGPKLLIQFQNNGVVDDSQLPKDRFSAERLKGVDSTLKIQPAKLEDSAVYLCASSVSILVYEQYFGPGTRLTVT.